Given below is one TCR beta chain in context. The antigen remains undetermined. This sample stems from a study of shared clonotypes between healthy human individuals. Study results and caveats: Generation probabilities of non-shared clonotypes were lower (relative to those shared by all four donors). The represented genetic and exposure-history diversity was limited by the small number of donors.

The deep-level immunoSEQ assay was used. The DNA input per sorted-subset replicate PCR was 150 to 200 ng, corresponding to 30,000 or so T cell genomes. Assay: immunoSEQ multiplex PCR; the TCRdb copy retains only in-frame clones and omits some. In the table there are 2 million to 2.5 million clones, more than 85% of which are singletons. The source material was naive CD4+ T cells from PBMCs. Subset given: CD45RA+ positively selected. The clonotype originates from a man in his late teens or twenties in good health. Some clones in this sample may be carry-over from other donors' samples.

The CDR3 spells CASRKTSGRAGETQYF. The CDR3 nucleotides read TGTGCCAGCAGGAAAACTAGCGGGAGGGCCGGGGAGACCCAGTACTTC. V gene TRBV7-9 combines with J gene TRBJ2-5; 13 nucleotides agree with TRBD2. Germline CDR1 and CDR2: SEHNR and FQNEAQ (reference sequence). This CDR3 region has 16 residues. V lost 6 bases, J lost 5 bases, and 9 bases stayed unmatched.